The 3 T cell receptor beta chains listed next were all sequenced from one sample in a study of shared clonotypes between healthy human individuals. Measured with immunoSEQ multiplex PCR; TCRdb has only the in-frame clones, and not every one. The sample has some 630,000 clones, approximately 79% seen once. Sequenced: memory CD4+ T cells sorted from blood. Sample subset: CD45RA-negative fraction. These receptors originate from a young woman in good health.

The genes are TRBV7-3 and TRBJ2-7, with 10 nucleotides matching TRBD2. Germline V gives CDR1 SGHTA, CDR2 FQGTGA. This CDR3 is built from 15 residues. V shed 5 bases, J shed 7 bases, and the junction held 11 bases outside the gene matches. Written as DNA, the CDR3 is TGTGCCAGCAGCCAAGATCACGGGACTAGCGATGAGCAGTACTTC. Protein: CASSQDHGTSDEQYF.

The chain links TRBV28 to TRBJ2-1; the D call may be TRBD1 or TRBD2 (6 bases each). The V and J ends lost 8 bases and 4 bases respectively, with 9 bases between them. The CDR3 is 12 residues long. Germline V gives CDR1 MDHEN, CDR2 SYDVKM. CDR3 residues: CASGGQYNEQFF. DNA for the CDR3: TGTGCCAGCGGGGGGCAGTACAATGAGCAGTTCTTC.

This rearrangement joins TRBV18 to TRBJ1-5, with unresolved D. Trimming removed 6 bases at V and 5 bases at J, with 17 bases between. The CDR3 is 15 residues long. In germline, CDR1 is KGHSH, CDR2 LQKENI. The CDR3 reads CASSLHRAADQPQHF. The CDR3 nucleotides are TGTGCCAGCTCCCTACACCGGGCCGCGGATCAGCCCCAGCATTTT.